Shown below are 21 T cell receptor beta chains from a single sample sequenced in a study of sequential checkpoint blockade in melanoma. Specified treatment: randomized to nivolumab then ipilimumab (arm A) or the reverse (arm B). Method: immunoSEQ multiplex PCR; TCRdb's copy keeps in-frame clones and lacks some. The sample holds 30,000 to 40,000 clones, roughly 85% seen once. Sequenced here: CD8+ T cells sorted from blood (inferred from file names), sampled from a patient given nivolumab and ipilimumab in sequence. These receptors all stem from a human donor with melanoma.

CDR3 sequence (DNA): TGTGCCAGCAGTTCGGGACTAGCGGTCACAGATACGCAGTATTTT. Its protein product is CASSSGLAVTDTQYF. The chain uses TRBV27 and TRBJ2-3; 11 nucleotides match TRBD2. Per germline, CDR1 MNHEY and CDR2 SMNVEV (reference sequence). This CDR3 is built from 15 residues. V lost 4 bases and J lost 2; bases outside the gene matches: 2.

The chain employs TRBV15 and TRBJ2-1, with D unresolved. The V and J ends lost 6 bases and 8 bases respectively, with 11 bases between them. The germline gives CDR1 LNHNV, CDR2 YYDKDF (reference sequence). The CDR3 totals 12 residues. CDR3 residues: CATSYMADEQFF. Written as DNA, the CDR3 is TGTGCCACCAGTTATATGGCGGATGAGCAGTTCTTC. The full variable domain, with the rest looked up from reference TRBV15 and TRBJ2-1, is DAMVIQNPRYQVTQFGKPVTLSCSQTLNHNVMYWYQQKSSQAPKLLFHYYDKDFNNEADTPDNFQSRRPNTSFCFLDIRSPGLGDTAMYLCATSYMADEQFFGPGTRLTVL.

The V call is TRBV7-6, the J call TRBJ2-2; the match to TRBD1 covers 9 bases. The CDR3 length is 15 residues. V lost 5 bases, J lost 5 bases, and 6 bases stayed unmatched. The V gene's germline CDR1 is SGHVS and CDR2 FNYEAQ. The CDR3 DNA is TGTGCCAGCAGCCCGGGACAGGGCGGGACCGGGGAGCTGTTTTTT. It translates to CASSPGQGGTGELFF.

This chain joins TRBV28 and TRBJ2-7; TRBD1 aligns across 10 bases. Germline V CDR1 and CDR2: MDHEN, SYDVKM. There are 15 residues in the CDR3. V lost 6 bases to trimming and J lost 4 bases; unmatched junction nucleotides: 9. The CDR3 nucleotides read TGTGCCAGCAGCCGACAGGGGGCGAGTCGGTACGAGCAGTACTTC. This codes for CASSRQGASRYEQYF.

The chain recombines TRBV15 with TRBJ2-7, with TRBD2 matching 7 bases. Germline values: CDR1 LNHNV, CDR2 YYDKDF (reference sequence). V was clipped by 4 bases and J by 2 bases; unmatched bases: 5. This CDR3 spans 14 amino acids. CDR3 DNA sequence: TGTGCCACCAGCACCAGCGGGACCCCCTACGAGCAGTACGTC. This translates into CATSTSGTPYEQYV.

The chain is built from TRBV27 and TRBJ1-2; 8 bases line up with TRBD1. Germline loops: CDR1 MNHEY, CDR2 SMNVEV (reference sequence). The CDR3 covers 13 residues. V lost 3 bases, J lost 4 bases, and 1 base stayed unmatched. CDR3 bases: TGTGCCAGCAGTTTTCAGGGGGCCTATGGCTACACCTTC. As protein: CASSFQGAYGYTF.

The chain couples TRBV27 to TRBJ2-1, with D possibly matching TRBD2 (6 bases). Germline V CDR1 and CDR2: MNHEY, SMNVEV (reference sequence). V shed 0 bases and J shed 9 bases, with 15 bases lying between them. CDR3 size: 15 residues. CDR3 sequence reads: CASSLSAGRPAEQFF. The CDR3 DNA reads as TGTGCCAGCAGTTTATCAGCGGGCCGGCCAGCTGAGCAGTTCTTC.

This clone was observed a handful of times. V gene TRBV7-9 combines with J gene TRBJ2-1; TRBD2 might be the D (6 bases). Germline loops: CDR1 SEHNR, CDR2 FQNEAQ (reference sequence). Trimming removed 1 base from V and 10 bases from J, with 14 bases in between. CDR3 length: 14 residues. CDR3 sequence: CASSLGLIGGEQFF. The CDR3 coding sequence is TGTGCCAGCAGCTTAGGCCTCATCGGGGGAGAGCAGTTCTTC.

This clone has more than one count but fewer than ten. The chain couples TRBV13 to TRBJ1-2; D is unresolved. Trimming left V 3 bases short and J 4 bases short, with 12 bases between. Germline V lookup: CDR1 PRHDT, CDR2 FYEKMQ (reference sequence). The CDR3 totals 14 residues. The CDR3 sequence is CASSFVGNFYGYTF. Here the CDR3 DNA reads TGTGCCAGCAGCTTCGTCGGGAACTTCTATGGCTACACCTTC.

This clone was seen a single time. V and J are TRBV29-1 and TRBJ2-7, with a weak D call TRBD1 (6 bases). Germline V CDR1 and CDR2: SQVTM, ANQGSEA. The germline V and J ends were trimmed by 1 base and 3 bases, with 10 bases remaining between them. The CDR3 sequence is 13 residues long. The CDR3 coding sequence is TGCAGCGTTGAAGTGGGCAGGGGCTACGAGCAGTACTTC. Amino acids: CSVEVGRGYEQYF.

The V and J genes are TRBV7-8 and TRBJ2-7; maybe TRBD2 (5 bases). From germline, CDR1 is SGHVS and CDR2 FQNEAQ. The V and J ends lost 2 bases and 0 bases respectively, with 11 bases between them. The CDR3 contains 15 residues. For the CDR3, the DNA is TGTGCCAGCAGCTTACTCAGCGGAAGCTCCTACGAGCAGTACTTC. Translated, it gives CASSLLSGSSYEQYF. The whole variable domain, remainder taken from reference TRBV7-8 and TRBJ2-7, is GAGVSQSPRYKVAKRGQDVALRCDPISGHVSLFWYQQALGQGPEFLTYFQNEAQLDKSGLPSDRFFAERPEGSVSTLKIQRTQQEDSAVYLCASSLLSGSSYEQYFGPGTRLTVT.

The V and J genes are TRBV10-3 and TRBJ1-1, with D possibly being TRBD1 (5 bases). V gave up 7 bases and J gave up 4 bases, with 16 bases separating them. Germline V gene sequence: CDR1 ENHRY, CDR2 SYGVKD. There are 14 residues in the CDR3. In nucleotides, the CDR3 is TGTGCCATCACCGATCCGGGGGGTGGCACTGAAGCTTTCTTT. Translating it yields CAITDPGGGTEAFF.

The chain joins TRBV11-3 to TRBJ1-1; D is unresolved. V lost 5 bases and J 4 bases, leaving 14 bases between the germline ends. Germline CDR1 is SGHNT and CDR2 is YENEEA. The CDR3 consists of 14 residues. The CDR3 here is CASSPVVTGTEAFF. Here the CDR3 DNA reads TGTGCCAGCAGCCCCGTGGTAACCGGCACTGAAGCTTTCTTT.

The chain joins TRBV6-1 to TRBJ1-5, with D possibly matching TRBD1 (5 bases). Germline V gene data show CDR1 as MNHNS and CDR2 as SASEGT. The V and J ends lost 0 bases and 0 bases respectively, with 9 bases between them. The CDR3 totals 16 residues. CDR3 in amino acids: CASSEASRDSNQPQHF. The CDR3 DNA reads as TGTGCCAGCAGTGAAGCTTCCAGGGATAGCAATCAGCCCCAGCATTTT.

This clone was picked up one time. The V and J genes are TRBV7-8 and TRBJ1-5; 8 positions agree with TRBD1. The CDR3 covers 17 residues. J gave up 6 bases and V 5 bases, and 15 bases lay outside the gene matches. Per germline, CDR1 SGHVS and CDR2 FQNEAQ. The CDR3 nucleotides read TGTGCCAGCAGCCTCCATGCGCTTGGACAGGGAGGTCAGCCCCAGCATTTT. It encodes CASSLHALGQGGQPQHF.

A remark on this clone: Compared with germline, one end of the junction differs, possibly owing to a read error. The CDR3 bases are TGTGCCAGCAGCCAAGGGGGGACAGCGCCCGTCTTGGGCTTC. Translating gives CASSQGGTAPVLGF. The V and J genes are TRBV9 and TRBJ1-2; 7 nucleotides line up with TRBD1. This CDR3 contains 14 residues. CDR1 and CDR2 from the germline V gene are SGDLS and YYNGEE.

The chain is built from TRBV7-8 and TRBJ2-7; 9 nucleotides agree with TRBD2. Germline V gene lookup returns CDR1 SGHVS and CDR2 FQNEAQ. After removal of 2 bases from V and 5 bases from J, the junction contained 7 bases not matched to a gene. CDR3 length: 15 amino acids. The DNA of the CDR3 is TGTGCCAGCAGCTTACGGGCGGGAGGGCCCCACGAGCAGTACGTC. Translating gives CASSLRAGGPHEQYV.

The CDR3 DNA is TGTGCCAGCAGCCCGGACCGGACAGGACGGTACTTC. Translating gives CASSPDRTGRYF. The chain recombines TRBV7-8 with TRBJ2-5; TRBD1 aligns across 7 bases. The V gene's germline CDR1 is SGHVS and CDR2 FQNEAQ. This CDR3 region has 12 residues. With 5 bases clipped from V and 13 bases from J, the junction kept 10 bases outside the gene matches.

The V gene is TRBV4-2, the J gene TRBJ2-5; 8 positions agree with TRBD2. Germline V gene lookup returns CDR1 LGHNA and CDR2 YNFKEQ. There are 14 residues in the CDR3. J lost 9 bases, V lost 0 bases, and 6 bases had no gene match. The DNA of the CDR3 is TGTGCCAGCAGCCAAGAAGCGGGGCGGGGGGCCCAGTACTTC. It is translated as CASSQEAGRGAQYF.

This clone has only a few counts. The chain has TRBV7-9 and TRBJ2-1; perhaps TRBD2 as D (6 bases). CDR1 is SEHNR, CDR2 FQNEAQ, per germline (reference sequence). The CDR3 sequence is 15 residues long. Trimming removed 3 bases at V and 0 bases at J, with 9 bases between. The CDR3 loop reads CASSLPGASYNEQFF. DNA for the CDR3: TGTGCCAGCAGCTTGCCGGGAGCCTCCTACAATGAGCAGTTCTTC.

The chain employs TRBV30 and TRBJ1-2; the D is unclear. V dropped 6 bases and J dropped 3 bases, with 14 bases sitting between them. Germline lookup yields CDR1 GTSNPN and CDR2 SVGIG (reference sequence). The CDR3 runs to 13 residues. The CDR3 DNA is TGTGCCTGCTCCGACGGGGTGGACTATGGCTACACCTTC. It specifies CACSDGVDYGYTF.